This TCR beta chain was identified in a study of blood T cell repertoires in COVID-19. The wider study: Spain, Italy and the United States supplied samples that represented acute and convalescent COVID-19.

As originally analysed: Amplification of reference gene primers was used by the study to estimate nucleated cell counts. Method: immunoSEQ multiplex PCR; TCRdb's copy keeps in-frame clones and lacks some. V and J calls plus clone size are reproduced from that table; the DNA served to infer D and trimming. The sample holds roughly 110,000 clones; about four fifths are singletons and the top ten take under 11%. The TCR sequence derives from a human donor in a cohort sampled during active COVID-19. The source material was peripheral blood.

The CDR3 region is CATSRVGGAAINYGYTF. The CDR3 DNA is TGTGCCACCAGCAGAGTAGGGGGCGCGGCGATTAACTATGGCTACACCTTC. The chain joins TRBV15 to TRBJ1-2; 7 positions match TRBD1. Germline V gene data show CDR1 as LNHNV and CDR2 as YYDKDF (reference sequence). The CDR3 covers 17 residues. The ends lost 1 base at V and 1 base at J; junction bases unmatched: 9.